Reported below is one T cell receptor (beta chain). Researchers used 5'RACE with constant-segment primers to make TCR alpha and TCR beta cDNA libraries that carry sample barcodes and UMIs. TCRdb reprocessed the 5' RACE reads via MiXCR and lists one record per CDR3 protein. Among tens of thousands of distinct CDR3 sequences listed, 8.5% to 10% were seen once. This sample is drawn from a study of T-cell memory formation after mild COVID-19. At the level of the study: TCR clusters largely stayed donor specific.

Trimming at V came to 10 bases and at J to 7 bases, leaving 13 bases not matched to a gene. CDR3 length: 14 residues. Germline CDR1 reads MNHNS; CDR2 reads SASEGT. The sequence was obtained from an adult woman who had mild COVID-19 (a few samples of this study predate the infection). Cell type and time point are not known. Sequencing was done on a sample of PBMCs or a T cell subset sorted from them (not recorded which). The chain employs TRBV6-1 and TRBJ1-2, with 9 positions matching TRBD1. CDR3 bases: TGTGCCATAACACCGGGACAGGGCCGGTCTGGCTACACCTTC. This encodes CAITPGQGRSGYTF.